This T cell receptor beta chain was captured in a study of T cell changes during pregnancy in multiple sclerosis. Per the germline V gene, CDR1 is MGHRA and CDR2 is YSYEKL. This CDR3 region has 16 residues. The V segment lost 4 bases and the J segment 4 bases; nucleotides outside the gene matches: 8. TCRdb keeps only in-frame clones here, not all; method: immunoSEQ multiplex PCR. The sample carries tens of thousands of clones, approximately 88% recorded once. This receptor was taken from a female donor with multiple sclerosis, enrolled in a pregnancy study. The V gene is TRBV4-1, the J gene TRBJ2-1, with TRBD2 matching over 9 bases. The sample consisted of CD8+ T cells from peripheral blood mononuclear cells, taken before pregnancy. CDR3 region: CASSPRAGGPYNEQFF. CDR3 nucleotide sequence: TGCGCCAGCAGCCCAAGGGCGGGGGGGCCTTACAATGAGCAGTTCTTC.